What follows are 25 T cell receptor beta chains derived from one specimen sequenced in a study of blood T cell repertoires in COVID-19. The protocol was immunoSEQ multiplex PCR, while the TCRdb copy is restricted to in-frame clones and leaves out a portion. The sample has roughly 130,000 clones; roughly 80% are singletons. Sequenced: peripheral blood. These receptors came from an older man with acute or convalescent COVID-19.

The CDR3 DNA reads as TGTGCCAGCTGGGCACTAGCGGGCGAAAGCTCCTACAATGAGCAGTTCTTC. Amino acids: CASWALAGESSYNEQFF. The gene calls are TRBV28 and TRBJ2-1; 9 positions match TRBD2. This CDR3 is 17 amino acids long. With 8 bases clipped from V and 0 bases from J, the junction kept 11 bases outside the gene matches. Germline V lookup: CDR1 MDHEN, CDR2 SYDVKM.

This chain uses TRBV27 with TRBJ1-1; TRBD1 matches at 7 bases. The CDR3 spans 17 residues. The germline V gene encodes CDR1 MNHEY and CDR2 SMNVEV (reference sequence). V trimming: 6 bases; J trimming: 8 bases; junction bases outside the gene matches: 21. The CDR3 DNA follows: TGTGCCAGCAGCCAATTAATCACAGGGGATTCCTTATCCGAAGCTTTCTTT. This sequence encodes CASSQLITGDSLSEAFF.

The chain combines TRBV14 with TRBJ2-6, with D perhaps TRBD2 (6 bases). V dropped 0 bases and J dropped 0 bases, with 18 bases sitting between them. This CDR3 is 20 amino acids long. CDR1 and CDR2 from the germline V gene are SGHDN and FVKESK. Written as DNA, the CDR3 is TGTGCCAGCAGCCAAGAGGGAGGACGGGCAGGAGTCTCTGGGGCCAACGTCCTGACTTTC. Its translation is CASSQEGGRAGVSGANVLTF.

This chain uses TRBV29-1 with TRBJ2-7, with TRBD1 matching over 8 bases. The ends lost 6 bases at V and 3 bases at J; junction bases unmatched: 10. This CDR3 has 14 residues. Germline lookup yields CDR1 SQVTM and CDR2 ANQGSEA. The CDR3 nucleotides are TGCAGCGTCGCAACCGGGACAGGCGGCTACGAGCAGTACTTC. Residues: CSVATGTGGYEQYF.

To note about this clone: The limits of the CDR3 on the DNA are not certain, so only TCRdb's listed CDR3 is given. The V call is TRBV19, the J call TRBJ2-7; the D call TRBD2 from the table was never checked on the DNA. Germline V gene lookup returns CDR1 LNHDA and CDR2 SQIVND (reference sequence). The CDR3 spans 15 residues, counting both ends. CDR3 region: CASSVSGLSGLEQYF.

The chain links TRBV3-1 (or the pseudogene TRBV3-2) to TRBJ2-5; 10 nucleotides match TRBD2. CDR1 and CDR2 (germline): LGHDT, YNNKEL (reference sequence). V gave up 0 bases and J gave up 6 bases; unmatched junction bases: 10. This CDR3 spans 17 amino acids. The CDR3 region has the DNA TGTGCCAGCAGCCAAGAAATTGCTAGCGGGGGTCGGAAGACCCAGTACTTC. Translating it yields CASSQEIASGGRKTQYF.

The chain employs TRBV29-1 and TRBJ1-1; D might be TRBD1 (6 bases). The CDR3 consists of 13 residues. Germline V lookup: CDR1 SQVTM, CDR2 ANQGSEA. V was pared by 4 bases and J by 0 bases, with 9 bases between. The CDR3 loop is CSVAGVMNTEAFF. The DNA for the CDR3 is TGCAGCGTTGCAGGGGTTATGAACACTGAAGCTTTCTTT.

This clone was detected only once. The chain recombines TRBV29-1 with TRBJ2-3; 7 bases match TRBD2. Per the germline V gene, CDR1 is SQVTM and CDR2 is ANQGSEA. V lost 6 bases to trimming and J lost 0 bases; unmatched junction nucleotides: 6. CDR3 length: 14 amino acids. The CDR3 protein is CSVALATSTDTQYF. In nucleotides, the CDR3 is TGCAGCGTAGCACTAGCGACTAGCACAGATACGCAGTATTTT.

This chain joins TRBV6-2 or TRBV6-3 and TRBJ1-5, with D maybe TRBD1 (6 bases). V was shortened by 4 bases and J by 1 base, with 20 bases between the two germline ends. This CDR3 is 18 amino acids long. In germline, CDR1 is MNHEY, CDR2 SVGEGT. CDR3 coding DNA: TGTGCCAGCAGTTCCGCCCTTGGGGGGGCCCTAAGCAATCAGCCCCAGCATTTT. Translating gives CASSSALGGALSNQPQHF.

V usage is TRBV5-1 and J usage is TRBJ2-3; 8 bases line up with TRBD1. The CDR3 totals 16 residues. V trimming: 0 bases; J trimming: 4 bases; junction bases outside the gene matches: 7. The germline V gene has CDR1 SGHRS and CDR2 YFSETQ. The DNA for the CDR3 is TGCGCCAGCAGCTTGGTCAGGGACAGGTGGTCAGATACGCAGTATTTT. This encodes CASSLVRDRWSDTQYF.

This clone is labeled medium-sized. V and J are TRBV6-4 and TRBJ2-3; 9 bases agree with TRBD2. The junction had 3 bases not matched to a gene; V was cut back by 3 bases and J by 2 bases. The CDR3 is made up of 15 amino acids. Germline CDR1 reads MRHNA; CDR2 reads SNTAGT. The CDR3 nucleotides are TGTGCCAGCAGTGATGCGGGGGGGCCCACAGATACGCAGTATTTT. It translates to CASSDAGGPTDTQYF.

The V and J genes are TRBV29-1 and TRBJ2-1; 10 positions agree with TRBD1. There are 16 residues in the CDR3. The germline gives CDR1 SQVTM, CDR2 ANQGSEA. Losses at the gene ends were 4 bases for V and 1 base for J; bases not matched to a gene: 7. The CDR3 region is CSVAIGTGESYNEQFF. In DNA, the CDR3 is TGCAGCGTTGCTATCGGGACAGGGGAATCCTACAATGAGCAGTTCTTC.

This sequence joins TRBV12-3 or TRBV12-4 and TRBJ1-2, with D perhaps matching TRBD1 (5 bases). The CDR3 is 12 residues long. V dropped 5 bases and J dropped 5 bases, with 9 bases sitting between them. CDR3 in amino acids: CASSPGGYGYTF. The DNA of the CDR3 is TGTGCCAGCAGTCCCGGGGGTTATGGCTACACCTTC.

There are many counts of this clone. The V and J genes are TRBV7-6 and TRBJ2-7, with D unresolved. The V and J ends lost 0 bases and 5 bases respectively, with 11 bases between them. Germline V gene sequence: CDR1 SGHVS, CDR2 FNYEAQ. The CDR3 covers 14 residues. The CDR3 DNA is TGTGCCAGCAGCTTAGCCGTGGGCTTGGACGAGCAGTACTTC. Translated, it gives CASSLAVGLDEQYF.

To note about this clone: Other nucleotide sequences in the sample specify the same CDR3. The V gene is TRBV3-1 (or the pseudogene TRBV3-2), the J gene TRBJ1-1; no firm D call. The CDR3 runs 13 residues. V was trimmed by 2 bases and J by 6 bases, leaving 10 bases between them. Per germline, CDR1 LGHDT and CDR2 YNNKEL (reference sequence). Here the CDR3 reads CASSQLRGAEAFF. The CDR3 nucleotides are TGTGCCAGCAGCCAACTTCGCGGGGCTGAAGCTTTCTTT.

V gene TRBV4-1 combines with J gene TRBJ1-3; the D gene is possibly TRBD1 (5 bases). CDR1 MGHRA and CDR2 YSYEKL come from the germline V gene. The CDR3 runs to 16 residues. V gave up 0 bases and J gave up 2 bases, with 11 bases separating them. Written as DNA, the CDR3 is TGCGCCAGCAGCCAAGACTGGGGGGGTACTGGAAACACCATATATTTT. Protein: CASSQDWGGTGNTIYF.

This sequence joins TRBV6-2 or TRBV6-3 and TRBJ1-6; the match to TRBD1 covers 9 bases. V lost 2 bases to trimming and J lost 9 bases; unmatched junction nucleotides: 5. The CDR3 extends over 15 amino acids. Germline lookup yields CDR1 MNHEY and CDR2 SVGEGT. The CDR3 nucleotides read TGTGCCAGCAGTTACGGGACAGGGCCATTTTCACCCCTCCACTTT. It translates to CASSYGTGPFSPLHF.

The sample holds one count of this clone. V and J are TRBV19 and TRBJ1-5; perhaps TRBD1 as D (5 bases). Trimming stripped 2 bases from V and 7 bases from J, with 18 bases between. Germline values: CDR1 LNHDA, CDR2 SQIVND (reference sequence). This CDR3 has 16 residues. CDR3 in amino acids: CASSISAWGGKQPQHF. The CDR3 nucleotides are TGTGCCAGTAGTATATCGGCGTGGGGGGGAAAACAGCCCCAGCATTTT.

This rearrangement joins TRBV3-1 (or the pseudogene TRBV3-2) to TRBJ1-5; 10 nucleotides align to TRBD1. This CDR3 contains 16 residues. Germline CDR1 reads LGHDT; CDR2 reads YNNKEL (reference sequence). V trimming: 4 bases; J trimming: 6 bases; junction bases outside the gene matches: 9. DNA of the CDR3: TGTGCCAGCAGCCCTTCGGACAGGGGGAATAGTCAGCCCCAGCATTTT. Residues: CASSPSDRGNSQPQHF.

The chain employs TRBV10-3 and TRBJ1-1; D gene ambiguous. Between the trimmed V and J ends, which lost 6 bases and 0 bases, there was a span of 11 bases. Germline V gene data show CDR1 as ENHRY and CDR2 as SYGVKD. The CDR3 is 14 amino acids. CDR3 bases: TGTGCCATCAGAGACGACCGGGTGAACACTGAAGCTTTCTTT. Residues: CAIRDDRVNTEAFF.

The chain couples TRBV12-3 or TRBV12-4 to TRBJ1-4; D is possibly TRBD1 (6 bases). Between the trimmed V and J ends, which lost 6 bases and 7 bases, there was a span of 12 bases. This CDR3 comprises 13 residues. The DNA of the CDR3 is TGTGCCAGCAGGGGGGCCGGTAGTGAAAAACTGTTTTTT. It is translated as CASRGAGSEKLFF.

The chain links TRBV27 to TRBJ1-6; 9 nucleotides match TRBD1. The CDR3 has 18 amino acids. Unmatched junction bases numbered 14, after V lost 6 bases and J lost 5 bases. The germline V gene has CDR1 MNHEY and CDR2 SMNVEV (reference sequence). The CDR3 region has the DNA TGTGCCAGCAGCCGACCCCCCCGGACAGGGGCAAATAATTCACCCCTCCACTTT. Translation gives CASSRPPRTGANNSPLHF.

This chain uses TRBV5-8 with TRBJ1-6; D gene unclear. Germline lookup yields CDR1 SGHTS and CDR2 YDEGEE. Between the trimmed V and J ends, which lost 6 bases and 6 bases, there was a span of 16 bases. This CDR3 comprises 15 residues. The DNA for the CDR3 is TGTGCCAGCACCGACTTCCCGTCGGCTAATTCACCCCTCCACTTT. Translation gives CASTDFPSANSPLHF. Looking up the rest from reference TRBV5-8 and TRBJ1-6 gives the full variable domain: EAGVTQSPTHLIKTRGQQATLRCSPISGHTSVYWYQQALGLGLQFLLWYDEGEERNRGNFPPRFSGRQFPNYSSELNVNALELEDSALYLCASTDFPSANSPLHFGNGTRLTVT.

V and J are TRBV19 and TRBJ1-1, with D tentatively TRBD1 (5 bases). The CDR3 contains 14 residues. V was trimmed by 6 bases and J by 5 bases, leaving 16 bases between them. Germline V CDR1 and CDR2: LNHDA, SQIVND (reference sequence). CDR3 region: CASRGQGPGTEAFF. The CDR3, as DNA: TGTGCCAGTAGGGGTCAGGGTCCAGGGACTGAAGCTTTCTTT.

DNA of the CDR3: TGTGCCAGCAGTTTCCGGACAGTTGCCTCCAATGAGCAGTTCTTC. It translates to CASSFRTVASNEQFF. This chain uses TRBV27 with TRBJ2-1, with D tentatively TRBD1 (6 bases). Deletions cut 3 bases from V and 6 bases from J, with 15 bases between. The CDR3 has 15 residues. Germline CDR1 is MNHEY and CDR2 is SMNVEV (reference sequence).